Judged by abundance, the clone carrying this T cell receptor beta chain is large. The data were taken from a study of sequential checkpoint blockade in melanoma. Background on the study: Randomization was 1:1 between first-line nivolumab→ipilimumab and ipilimumab→nivolumab.

From germline, CDR1 is PRHDT and CDR2 FYEKMQ (reference sequence). The CDR3 runs 13 residues. The germline V and J ends were trimmed by 9 bases and 4 bases, with 13 bases remaining between them. Described treatment: randomized to nivolumab then ipilimumab (arm A) or the reverse (arm B). DNA-damaging chemotherapy had not been given to any patient beforehand. The repertoire was sequenced with immunoSEQ multiplex PCR; TCRdb's copy has only in-frame clones and lacks some. Among about 12,000 clones listed, about four fifths were seen once. This receptor was obtained from a human donor with melanoma. The sequencing here drew on CD8+ T cells sorted from blood (inferred from file names), taken from a patient given nivolumab and ipilimumab in sequence. The chain has TRBV13 and TRBJ2-1; maybe TRBD1 (6 bases). The CDR3 DNA sequence: TGTGCCAGTGGGACACGGAGATACAATGAGCAGTTCTTC. Translated: CASGTRRYNEQFF.